These 11 T cell receptor beta chains share one sample of origin, sequenced in a study of Ad26.COV2.S vaccination and SARS-CoV-2 variants (dated by TCRdb to about 2021). The intended sense of this specimen's treatment or condition label: 15 to 20 received Ad26.COV2.S at low or high dose, single or two shots; roughly five received placebo; per-sample allocation not given. For vaccine and placebo recipients, repertoires were sequenced using samples collected on day 63 after the first injection. To prepare the library, the immunoSEQ multiplex PCR assay was applied. In its TCRdb copy, this immuneACCESS table keeps in-frame sequences only and misses some clones. Where compared with another copy, unresolved V genes explain less than half of these, and the others have no known cause. This sample comprises hundreds of thousands of clones, 83% of them detected only once. Jointly, the top ten make up about 7.4% of the sample.

The sequencing here drew on peripheral blood, taken in a trial of Ad26.COV2.S vaccine versus placebo. Source of these receptors: a person between 18 and 65 years old who received the Ad26.COV2.S COVID-19 vaccine or a placebo.

V usage is TRBV28 and J usage is TRBJ2-4, with a weak D call TRBD2 (6 bases). The CDR3 is 16 residues long. Germline V lookup: CDR1 MDHEN, CDR2 SYDVKM. V lost 5 bases to trimming and J lost 6 bases, with 20 bases between them. The CDR3 loop reads CASSPTTGEVGNIQYF. CDR3 bases: TGTGCCAGCAGTCCTACGACCGGGGAGGTCGGAAACATTCAGTACTTC.

In DNA form, the CDR3 reads TGTGCCAGCAGCTTAGGGATAGCGGGAGCCTCGGAGACCCAGTACTTC. Protein product: CASSLGIAGASETQYF. The chain uses TRBV7-3 and TRBJ2-5, with 9 positions matching TRBD2. The germline V gene has CDR1 SGHTA and CDR2 FQGTGA. This CDR3 contains 16 residues. Trimming took 2 bases from V and 5 from J; bases not matched to a gene: 9.

The chain is built from TRBV5-1 and TRBJ1-1, with D hard to call. The germline gives CDR1 SGHRS, CDR2 YFSETQ. Trimming cost V 4 bases and J 4 bases, with 14 bases left between them. This CDR3 has 14 amino acids. CDR3 region: CASSPAPRSTEAFF. The CDR3 DNA is TGCGCCAGCAGCCCGGCGCCTAGGAGCACTGAAGCTTTCTTT.

This chain connects TRBV5-1 to TRBJ2-1; D remains ambiguous. CDR1 is SGHRS and CDR2 is YFSETQ in the germline V gene. V lost 4 bases and J 2 bases, leaving 19 bases between the germline ends. This CDR3 has 17 residues. CDR3 sequence (DNA): TGCGCCAGCAGCCTCTCCGGGCTCAAGATTACCTACAATGAGCAGTTCTTC. Amino acids: CASSLSGLKITYNEQFF.

This rearrangement joins TRBV7-6 to TRBJ1-1, with 7 bases lining up with TRBD1. V trimming: 5 bases; J trimming: 2 bases; junction bases outside the gene matches: 8. Germline V CDR1 and CDR2: SGHVS, FNYEAQ. This CDR3 spans 15 amino acids. The CDR3 bases are TGTGCCAGCAGCCGAGGATACAGGGGCAACACTGAAGCTTTCTTT. It codes for CASSRGYRGNTEAFF.

The chain couples TRBV12-3 or TRBV12-4 to TRBJ2-3; D remains ambiguous. This CDR3 is 12 amino acids long. Trimming stripped 3 bases from V and 2 bases from J, with 3 bases between. The CDR3 coding sequence is TGTGCCAGCAGTTTTTACACAGATACGCAGTATTTT. This gives the protein CASSFYTDTQYF.

V usage is TRBV4-1 and J usage is TRBJ2-1; D perhaps matches TRBD2 (6 bases). In germline, CDR1 is MGHRA, CDR2 YSYEKL. V lost 4 bases and J 6 bases, leaving 13 bases between the germline ends. The CDR3 extends over 14 amino acids. CDR3 protein: CASSLGLPPNEQFF. The CDR3 region has the DNA TGCGCCAGCAGCCTCGGACTACCACCCAATGAGCAGTTCTTC.

V gene TRBV2 combines with J gene TRBJ2-1, with D unclear. Trimming stripped 3 bases from V and 0 bases from J, with 21 bases between. The germline CDR1 and CDR2 sequences are SNHLY and FYNNEI. This CDR3 spans 19 amino acids. CDR3 region: CASSDLWKFAVRSYNEQFF. The CDR3 bases are TGTGCCAGCAGTGACCTCTGGAAGTTCGCGGTTCGCTCCTACAATGAGCAGTTCTTC.

The V gene is TRBV19, the J gene TRBJ1-2; 8 bases line up with TRBD1. Looked up from germline, CDR1 is LNHDA and CDR2 is SQIVND (reference sequence). Unmatched junction bases numbered 14, after V lost 5 bases and J lost 3 bases. The CDR3 is made up of 17 amino acids. The CDR3 DNA reads TGTGCCAGTAGTTGGGGACAGGCGGCAGGATGGGACTATGGCTACACCTTC. This translates into CASSWGQAAGWDYGYTF.

This clone was recorded only once. The V and J genes are TRBV18 and TRBJ2-1; D call uncertain. The germline CDR1 and CDR2 sequences are KGHSH and LQKENI. The V gene lost 0 bases and the J gene lost 5 bases, with 11 bases spanning the gap. The CDR3 is made up of 15 amino acids. The CDR3 spells CASSPPGWLDNEQFF. The CDR3 nucleotides read TGTGCCAGCTCACCACCGGGTTGGCTGGACAATGAGCAGTTCTTC.

This clone was picked up one time. This chain links TRBV30 with TRBJ1-6; D uncertain. V lost 2 bases to trimming and J lost 6 bases, with 17 bases between them. The CDR3 length is 16 residues. The germline V gene encodes CDR1 GTSNPN and CDR2 SVGIG (reference sequence). CDR3 sequence (DNA): TGTGCCTGGAGTCCGTTTAGGTTTTTTGGTAATTCACCCCTCCACTTT. It translates to CAWSPFRFFGNSPLHF.